Sequencing of this T cell receptor (beta chain) was carried out in a study of cytomegalovirus exposure and HLA in healthy donors. Donors sampled were nominally healthy, though unrecorded immune exposures were likely. The sample holds one count of this clone. As yet, its antigen is unknown. General study results and limits: The authors confirmed in vitro that a few CMV-associated chains were specific for CMV antigens. Accounts indicate the classifier identified cytomegalovirus status with strong specificity and sensitivity. It is likely that the observed cluster of highly shared sequence variants was a sequencing artifact.

The PCR had 60 Vbeta and 13 Jbeta primers. Measured with immunoSEQ multiplex PCR; TCRdb has only the in-frame clones, and not every one. The sample holds some 130,000 clones; under 85% are singletons and the top ten take more than 1.5%. CDR1 and CDR2 (germline): SGDLS, YYNGEE. This CDR3 region has 16 residues. V lost 0 bases and J lost 5, with 18 bases in between. The receptor's source is a boy younger than 18 in good health and CMV-seronegative. The chain joins TRBV9 to TRBJ2-7, with a weak D call TRBD1 (8 bases). The sequenced sample consisted of PBMCs. CDR3: CASSVGGGGQDNEQYF. As DNA, the CDR3 is TGTGCCAGCAGCGTAGGAGGGGGGGGACAGGATAACGAGCAGTACTTC.